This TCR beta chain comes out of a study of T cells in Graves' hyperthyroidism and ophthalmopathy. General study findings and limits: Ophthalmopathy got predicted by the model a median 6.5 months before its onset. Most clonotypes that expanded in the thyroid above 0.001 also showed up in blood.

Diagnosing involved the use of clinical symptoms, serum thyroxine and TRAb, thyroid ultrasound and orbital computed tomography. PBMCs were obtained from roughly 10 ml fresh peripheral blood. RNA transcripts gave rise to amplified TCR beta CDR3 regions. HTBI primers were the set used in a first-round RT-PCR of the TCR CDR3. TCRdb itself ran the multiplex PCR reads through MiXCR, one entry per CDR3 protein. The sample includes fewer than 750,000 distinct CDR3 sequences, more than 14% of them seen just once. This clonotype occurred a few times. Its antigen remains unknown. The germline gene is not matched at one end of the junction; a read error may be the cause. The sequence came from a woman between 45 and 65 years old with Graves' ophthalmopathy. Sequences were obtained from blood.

For the CDR3, the DNA is TGTGCCAGCAGTTTGGCGGCTAGTCCTCTCTACAATGAGCAGTTCTTC. Its translation: CASSLAASPLYNEQFF. The genes are TRBV5-8 and TRBJ2-1; unclear D gene. This CDR3 region has 16 residues. From germline, CDR1 is SGHTS and CDR2 YDEGEE.